This TCR beta chain was obtained from a study of cytomegalovirus exposure and HLA in healthy donors. It was with 60 Vbeta and 13 Jbeta primers that the PCR ran. The repertoire was sequenced with immunoSEQ multiplex PCR; TCRdb's copy has only in-frame clones and lacks some. Counted here are about 200,000 clones, about 78% occurring once; the ten biggest clones make up just under 3%. CDR3 size: 14 residues. Germline CDR1 SQVTM, CDR2 ANQGSEA. V lost 4 bases, J lost 3 bases, and 6 bases stayed unmatched. Material: PBMCs. The V gene is TRBV29-1, the J gene TRBJ2-1; 7 bases are a match to TRBD2. The TCR comes from a woman aged 30 to 39 in good health and CMV-seronegative. CDR3 amino acids: CSVGGKRGYNEQFF. As DNA, the CDR3 is TGCAGCGTTGGAGGCAAGCGGGGCTACAATGAGCAGTTCTTC.